This record looks at one T cell receptor beta chain sequence and its context. No antigen is known for it. The data stem from a study of cytomegalovirus exposure and HLA in healthy donors. General study findings and limits: The study dropped some indistinguishable V segments, TRBV6-2 and TRBV6-3 among them.

In the PCR, 60 Vbeta and 13 Jbeta primers were used. Sequenced by immunoSEQ multiplex PCR; TCRdb stores in-frame clones only, minus some. This sample has roughly 150,000 clones, with about 80% found just once. The CDR3 extends over 18 amino acids. Trimming cost V 3 bases and J 5 bases; bases outside gene matches: 13. The germline V gene has CDR1 MRHNA and CDR2 SNTAGT. The sample comprised PBMCs. J is TRBJ2-3 and V is TRBV6-4; 11 bases are a match to TRBD1. This TCR derives from a woman between 35 and 50 years old in good health and CMV-seronegative. The CDR3 sequence is CASSEVPPGTGGGDTQYF. In DNA, the CDR3 is TGTGCCAGCAGTGAAGTGCCCCCCGGGACAGGGGGAGGAGATACGCAGTATTTT.